This passage covers 13 T cell receptor beta chains from one sample sequenced in a study of blood T cells in healthy people across ages. Using a J-beta primer mix together with a sample-barcoded 5' primer, a second PCR was run for about 7 to 12 cycles. TCRdb itself ran the 5' RACE reads through MiXCR, one entry per CDR3 protein. This table has some 710,000 distinct CDR3 sequences, 22% appearing once. Sequencing input: blood. These receptors were taken from a man in his sixties or seventies in good health.

Remarks on this clonotype: One junction end disagrees with the germline gene, perhaps due to a read error. The V and J genes are TRBV12-3 or TRBV12-4 and TRBJ2-7, with D possibly matching TRBD1 (5 bases). This CDR3 has 14 residues. CDR3 loop: CASSLGYRSYEQYF. The CDR3, as DNA: TGTGCCAGTAGTTTAGGTTACAGGTCATACGAGCAGTACTTC.

In its sample, this clonotype was seen a few times. The V call is TRBV11-3, the J call TRBJ2-2; 9 bases align to TRBD1. CDR3 length: 15 residues. J lost 1 base, V lost 4 bases, and 1 base had no gene match. Germline CDR1 and CDR2: SGHNT and YENEEA. The chain's CDR3 is CASSWGQGNTGELFF. CDR3 in DNA: TGTGCCAGCAGCTGGGGACAGGGGAACACCGGGGAGCTGTTTTTT.

This clonotype was picked up a small number of times. This chain links TRBV24-1 with TRBJ1-4, with D hard to call. The V gene lost 0 bases and the J gene lost 1 base, with 23 bases spanning the gap. This CDR3 is 21 amino acids long. Germline assignment: CDR1 KGHDR and CDR2 SFDVKD. CDR3 loop: CATSDLHQLDTPGETNEKLFF. The DNA of the CDR3 is TGTGCCACCAGTGATTTGCACCAACTAGACACCCCGGGAGAAACTAATGAAAAACTGTTTTTT.

The V and J genes are TRBV12-3 or TRBV12-4 and TRBJ2-3; no clear D gene. The CDR3 totals 10 residues. Trimming removed 8 bases from V and 6 bases from J, with 6 bases in between. CDR3 coding DNA: TGTGCCAGCCGAAGGGATACGCAGTATTTT. This gives the protein CASRRDTQYF.

The V gene is TRBV11-2, the J gene TRBJ2-1, with a possible D match to TRBD1 (6 bases). The CDR3 is 15 residues long. Germline V gene lookup returns CDR1 SGHAT and CDR2 FQNNGV. V was trimmed by 3 bases and J by 3 bases, leaving 12 bases between them. The CDR3 sequence: CASSFLGGNYNEQFF. The CDR3 DNA is TGTGCCAGCAGCTTTCTAGGGGGTAACTACAATGAGCAGTTCTTC.

The J gene is TRBJ2-3, the V gene TRBV20-1, with D perhaps TRBD2 (6 bases). This CDR3 is 11 amino acids long. Germline V gives CDR1 DFQATT, CDR2 SNEGSKA (reference sequence). Trimming removed 7 bases at V and 8 bases at J, with 13 bases between. The CDR3 nucleotides are TGCAGTGGGGGGGTGGGGGGTACGCAGTATTTT. Amino acids: CSGGVGGTQYF.

This clonotype turned up a few times. The rearrangement joins TRBV7-9 to TRBJ2-1, with TRBD1 matching 7 bases. The germline V gene encodes CDR1 SEHNR and CDR2 FQNEAQ (reference sequence). Losses at the gene ends were 5 bases for V and 2 bases for J; bases not matched to a gene: 9. This CDR3 comprises 16 residues. As DNA, the CDR3 is TGTGCCAGCAGCGAGGTCGGACAGGTGGCCTACAATGAGCAGTTCTTC. Its translation is CASSEVGQVAYNEQFF.

This clonotype was seen a handful of times. The J gene is TRBJ1-6, the V gene TRBV6-1; D may be TRBD1 (5 bases). Germline V gene data show CDR1 as MNHNS and CDR2 as SASEGT. The CDR3 runs 15 residues. V gave up 6 bases and J gave up 7 bases, with 16 bases separating them. DNA for the CDR3: TGTGCCAGCAGCGGACATACCTTCGGAAATTCACCCCTCCACTTT. Residues: CASSGHTFGNSPLHF.

In its sample, this clonotype was seen a few times. This sequence joins TRBV7-9 and TRBJ2-3, with 10 bases lining up with TRBD1. V dropped 5 bases and J dropped 2; count of bases not matched to a gene: 4. The V gene's germline CDR1 is SEHNR and CDR2 FQNEAQ (reference sequence). This CDR3 has 15 residues. This CDR3 reads CASSKGQGNTDTQYF. The CDR3 DNA sequence: TGTGCCAGCAGCAAGGGACAGGGGAACACAGATACGCAGTATTTT.

The chain combines TRBV7-2 with TRBJ1-5, with 7 bases that match TRBD1. Germline trimming cut 0 bases from V and 8 bases from J; bases unmatched to any gene: 4. CDR3 length: 14 residues. Germline lookup yields CDR1 SGHTA and CDR2 FQGNSA. CDR3 DNA sequence: TGTGCCAGCAGCTTAGCGCCAGGGGGGAAGCCCCAGCATTTT. Encoded protein: CASSLAPGGKPQHF.

This clonotype has more than one count but fewer than ten. The chain links TRBV7-3 to TRBJ2-1; TRBD2 matches at 11 bases. V gave up 1 base and J gave up 6 bases; unmatched junction bases: 5. Germline V gives CDR1 SGHTA, CDR2 FQGTGA. CDR3 size: 16 residues. The DNA for the CDR3 is TGTGCCAGCAGCTTAATAGGTGGACTAGCGGGCAATGAGCAGTTCTTC. Protein: CASSLIGGLAGNEQFF.

The CDR3 loop is CATSKTIVRTGDPDTQYF. DNA of the CDR3: TGTGCCACCAGCAAAACCATCGTCCGGACAGGGGATCCAGATACGCAGTATTTT. V gene TRBV15 combines with J gene TRBJ2-3; 9 positions match TRBD1. The CDR3 sequence is 18 residues long. Germline CDR1 reads LNHNV; CDR2 reads YYDKDF (reference sequence). With V trimmed by 4 bases and J by 4 bases, 15 bases remained unmatched.

This sequence joins TRBV3-1 and TRBJ1-3; TRBD1 is a possible D gene (6 bases). Germline V lookup: CDR1 LGHDT, CDR2 YNNKEL (reference sequence). V was trimmed by 3 bases and J by 0 bases, leaving 12 bases between them. The CDR3 length is 16 residues. The CDR3 sequence: CASSHPGQISGNTIYF. Written as DNA, the CDR3 is TGTGCCAGCAGCCACCCTGGACAGATCTCTGGAAACACCATATATTTT.